A single TCR beta chain is shown here with its context. The clone's antigen remains unknown. No much larger clonotype is one base removed from it; base qualities were not supplied. Genomic DNA was isolated from the sorted cells so that the TCRbeta CDR3 region could be sequenced. The immunoSEQ Assay was used to sequence the TCRbeta CDR3 regions. What TCRdb holds here is the immuneACCESS table cut down to in-frame rearrangements. Part of the clones is not present; checked against another copy, under half of the missing clones reflect an unresolved V gene, and the others are unexplained. The sample table records 20,000 or so clones; 65% to 85% of these occur just once. Roughly a quarter of the sample rests with the top ten. The data belong to a study of OX40 agonist ivuxolimab in advanced cancers. At the level of the whole study: Ivuxolimab, which targeted the costimulatory receptor OX40 (CD134), was an agonistic, fully human IgG2 monoclonal antibody. Intravenous ivuxolimab was administered to patients every 2 weeks at six dose levels: 0.01, 0.1, 0.3, 1.5, 3 and 10 mg/kg. Among the 50 to 55 dose-escalation patients, roughly 20 had hepatocellular carcinoma, approximately 15 melanoma, 9 renal cell carcinoma and 9 head and neck cancer. A male proportion of under 85% and a mean age of 60 years, ranging from 23 to 79, were recorded for the dose-escalation cohort. Patients were allowed to have had prior anti-PD-1, anti-PD-L1 or anti-CTLA-4 therapy, and 40% of the dose-escalation patients had previously received checkpoint inhibitors. Three dose-escalation patients achieved partial responses, one with hepatocellular carcinoma and two with cutaneous melanoma. Peripheral TCRbeta sequencing was intended to test whether TCR sequence diversity was altered and clonal T-cell expansion was caused by ivuxolimab. The paper describes the monotherapy dose-escalation part (N of about 50 patients) of the phase I trial of ivuxolimab.

General findings and caveats noted by the study authors: In the 0.1-3.0 mg/kg groups, partial responders were among the patients with the lowest normalized peripheral clonal expansion, particularly in CD8+ T cells. At doses of 0.1 to 3.0 mg/kg, clonal expansion of both CD4+ and CD8+ T cells in blood was seen between baseline and week 6. Low levels of normalized T-cell clonal expansion were also seen in some nonresponding patients. After ivuxolimab, expanded clones were on average more numerous among CD8+ T cells than among CD4+ T cells. The antigen specificity of the peripheral T cells that underwent clonal expansion was not determined.

Between the V and J ends, shortened by 2 bases and 0 bases respectively, the junction contains 8 bases. Per the germline V gene, SGHVS is the CDR1 and FNYEAQ is the CDR2. Reading from cysteine to phenylalanine, the CDR3 counts 16 amino acids. Only the CDR3 DNA is retained, 48 bases long and in frame from the first base. The trial excluded patients who had a history of autoimmune disease or who were on systemic immunosuppression. Peripheral blood for TCR sequencing was drawn from every dose cohort at baseline, at cycle 4 day 1 and at cycle 7 day 1. Samples came from an open-label, multicenter, first-in-human phase I dose-escalation trial of ivuxolimab. The trial enrolled adults with locally advanced or metastatic head and neck squamous cell, hepatocellular, melanoma or renal cell carcinoma. Before TCR sequencing, CD4+ and CD8+ T cells were separately sorted from peripheral blood.

The sample consisted of CD4+ or CD8+ T cells sorted from blood, taken in a trial of the OX40 agonist ivuxolimab. Recombination joined TRBV7-6 with TRBJ1-6, with an unclear D gene assignment. This receptor was obtained from an adult with an advanced solid tumor such as melanoma, head and neck, liver or kidney cancer. The sequenced DNA is TGTGCCAGCAGCTTATATGGTAGCTCCTATAATTCACCCCTCCACTTT. Its amino acids are CASSLYGSSYNSPLHF.